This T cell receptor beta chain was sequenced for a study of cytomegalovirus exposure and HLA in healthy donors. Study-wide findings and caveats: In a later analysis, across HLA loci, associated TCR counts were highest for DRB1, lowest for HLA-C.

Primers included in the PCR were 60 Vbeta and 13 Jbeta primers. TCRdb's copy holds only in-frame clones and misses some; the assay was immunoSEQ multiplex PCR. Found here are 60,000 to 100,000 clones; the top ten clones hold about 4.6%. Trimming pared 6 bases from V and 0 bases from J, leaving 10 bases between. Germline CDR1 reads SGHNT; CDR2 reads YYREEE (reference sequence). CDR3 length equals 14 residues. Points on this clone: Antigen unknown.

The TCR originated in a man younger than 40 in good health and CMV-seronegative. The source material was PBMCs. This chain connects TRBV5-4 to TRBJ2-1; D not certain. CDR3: CASTFGSSYNEQFF. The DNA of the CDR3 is TGTGCCAGCACCTTCGGTAGCTCCTACAATGAGCAGTTCTTC.